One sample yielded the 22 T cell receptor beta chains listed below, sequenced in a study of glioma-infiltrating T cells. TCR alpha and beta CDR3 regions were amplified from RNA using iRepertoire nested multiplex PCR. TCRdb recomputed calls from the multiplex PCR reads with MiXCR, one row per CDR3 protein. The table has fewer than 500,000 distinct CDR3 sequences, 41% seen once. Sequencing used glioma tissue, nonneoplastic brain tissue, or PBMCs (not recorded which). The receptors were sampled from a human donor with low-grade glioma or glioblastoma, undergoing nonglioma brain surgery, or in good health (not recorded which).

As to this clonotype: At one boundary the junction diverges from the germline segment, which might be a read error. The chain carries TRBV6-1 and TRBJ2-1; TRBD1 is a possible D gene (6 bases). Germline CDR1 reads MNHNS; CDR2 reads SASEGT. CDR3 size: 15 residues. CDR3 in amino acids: CASSRRGRGSNDQFF. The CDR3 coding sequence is TGTGCCAGCAGCCGCCGGGGCAGGGGATCCAATGATCAGTTCTTC.

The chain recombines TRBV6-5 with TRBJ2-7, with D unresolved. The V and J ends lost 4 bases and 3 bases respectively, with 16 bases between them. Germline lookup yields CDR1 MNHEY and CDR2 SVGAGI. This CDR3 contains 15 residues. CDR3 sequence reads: CASSSDRQGNYEQYF. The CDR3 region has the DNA TGTGCCAGCAGTTCGGACCGACAAGGAAACTACGAGCAGTACTTC.

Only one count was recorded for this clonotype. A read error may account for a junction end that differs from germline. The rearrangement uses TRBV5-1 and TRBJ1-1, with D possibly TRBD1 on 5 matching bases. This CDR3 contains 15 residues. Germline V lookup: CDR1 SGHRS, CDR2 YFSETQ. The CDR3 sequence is CASSLVGPENTEAFF. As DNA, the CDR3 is TGCGCCAGCAGCTTGGTGGGACCCGAGAACACTGAAGCCTTCTTT. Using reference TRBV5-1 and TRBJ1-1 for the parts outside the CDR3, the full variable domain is KAGVTQTPRYLIKTRGQQVTLSCSPISGHRSVSWYQQTPGQGLQFLFEYFSETQRNKGNFPGRFSGRQFSNSRSEMNVSTLELGDSALYLCASSLVGPENTEAFFGQGTRLTVV.

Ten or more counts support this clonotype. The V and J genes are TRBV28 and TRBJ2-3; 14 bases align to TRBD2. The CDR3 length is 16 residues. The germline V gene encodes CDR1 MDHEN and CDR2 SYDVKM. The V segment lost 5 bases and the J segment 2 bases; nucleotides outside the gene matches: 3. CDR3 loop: CASSPGLAGVTDTQYF. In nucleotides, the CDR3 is TGTGCCAGCAGTCCGGGACTAGCGGGAGTCACAGATACGCAGTATTTT.

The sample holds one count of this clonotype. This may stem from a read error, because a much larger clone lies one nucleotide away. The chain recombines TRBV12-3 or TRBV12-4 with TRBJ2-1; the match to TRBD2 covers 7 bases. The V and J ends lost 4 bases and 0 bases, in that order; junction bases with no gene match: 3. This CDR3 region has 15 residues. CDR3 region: CASSSAGSSYNEQFF. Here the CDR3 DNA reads TGTGCCAGCAGTTCAGCGGGGAGCTCCTACAATGAGCAGTTCTTC.

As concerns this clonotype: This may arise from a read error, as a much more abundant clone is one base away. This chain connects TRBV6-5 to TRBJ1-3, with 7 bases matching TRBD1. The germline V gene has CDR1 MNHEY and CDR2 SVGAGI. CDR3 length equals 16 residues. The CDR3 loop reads CASSPYSTGSGNTIDF. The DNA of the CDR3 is TGTGCCAGCAGCCCTTATTCGACAGGGAGCGGAAACACCATAGATTTT.

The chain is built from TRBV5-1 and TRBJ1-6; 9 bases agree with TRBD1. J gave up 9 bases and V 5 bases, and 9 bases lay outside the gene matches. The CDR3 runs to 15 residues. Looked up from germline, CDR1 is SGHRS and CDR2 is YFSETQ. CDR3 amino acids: CASRSTGTGISPLHF. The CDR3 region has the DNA TGCGCCAGCAGGAGTACCGGGACAGGGATTTCACCCCTCCACTTT.

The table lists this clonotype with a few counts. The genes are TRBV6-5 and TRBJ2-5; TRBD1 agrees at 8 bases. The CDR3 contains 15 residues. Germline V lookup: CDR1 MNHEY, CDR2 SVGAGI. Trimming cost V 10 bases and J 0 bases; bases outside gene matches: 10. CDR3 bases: TGTGCCACCTCACGCTGGACAGGGCACCAAGAGACCCAGTACTTC. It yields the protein CATSRWTGHQETQYF.

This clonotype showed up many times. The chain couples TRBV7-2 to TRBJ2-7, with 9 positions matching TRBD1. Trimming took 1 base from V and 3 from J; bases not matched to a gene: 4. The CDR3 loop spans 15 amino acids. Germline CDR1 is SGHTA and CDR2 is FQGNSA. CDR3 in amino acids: CASSLGQGGLYEQYF. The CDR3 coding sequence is TGTGCCAGCAGCTTAGGACAGGGGGGCCTCTACGAGCAGTACTTC. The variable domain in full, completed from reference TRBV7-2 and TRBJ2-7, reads GAGVSQSPSNKVTEKGKDVELRCDPISGHTALYWYRQSLGQGLEFLIYFQGNSAPDKSGLPSDRFSAERTGGSVSTLTIQRTQQEDSAVYLCASSLGQGGLYEQYFGPGTRLTVT.

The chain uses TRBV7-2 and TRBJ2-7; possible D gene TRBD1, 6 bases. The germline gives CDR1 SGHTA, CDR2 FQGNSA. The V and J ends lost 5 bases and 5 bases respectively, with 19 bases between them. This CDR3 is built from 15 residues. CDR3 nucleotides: TGTGCCAGCAGCCCCAATCCTGAGGGGGTCCACGAGCAGTACTTC. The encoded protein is CASSPNPEGVHEQYF.

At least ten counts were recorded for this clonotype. The CDR3 spells CASSTGLAPTRELFF. CDR3 DNA: TGTGCCAGCAGCACGGGACTAGCGCCTACCCGGGAGCTGTTTTTT. The J gene is TRBJ2-2, the V gene TRBV27; 10 bases are shared with TRBD2. The CDR3 extends over 15 amino acids. V lost 6 bases to trimming and J lost 9 bases; unmatched junction nucleotides: 10. Germline V gene data show CDR1 as MNHEY and CDR2 as SMNVEV (reference sequence).

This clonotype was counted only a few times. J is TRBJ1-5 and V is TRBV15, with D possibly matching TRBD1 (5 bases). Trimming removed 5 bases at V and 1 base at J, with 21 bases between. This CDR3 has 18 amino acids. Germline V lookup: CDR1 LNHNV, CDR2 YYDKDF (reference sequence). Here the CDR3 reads CATSEYPGGEESNQPQHF. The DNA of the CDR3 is TGTGCCACCAGCGAATACCCCGGGGGGGAGGAGAGCAATCAGCCCCAGCATTTT. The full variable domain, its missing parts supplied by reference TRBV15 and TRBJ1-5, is DAMVIQNPRYQVTQFGKPVTLSCSQTLNHNVMYWYQQKSSQAPKLLFHYYDKDFNNEADTPDNFQSRRPNTSFCFLDIRSPGLGDTAMYLCATSEYPGGEESNQPQHFGDGTRLSIL.

The CDR3 sequence is CASSQEIEGDEQFF. CDR3 sequence (DNA): TGCGCCAGCAGCCAAGAGATCGAGGGAGATGAGCAGTTCTTC. V is TRBV4-1 and J is TRBJ2-1; a weak D match, TRBD2 (5 bases). The CDR3 sequence is 14 residues long. V shed 0 bases and J shed 8 bases, with 11 bases lying between them. CDR1 is MGHRA and CDR2 is YSYEKL in the germline V gene.

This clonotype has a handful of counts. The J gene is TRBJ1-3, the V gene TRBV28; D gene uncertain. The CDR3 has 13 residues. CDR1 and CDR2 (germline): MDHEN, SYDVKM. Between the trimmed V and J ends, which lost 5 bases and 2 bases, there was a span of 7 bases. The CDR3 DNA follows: TGTGCCAGCAGTCTAGAGGCTGGAAACACCATATATTTT. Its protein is CASSLEAGNTIYF. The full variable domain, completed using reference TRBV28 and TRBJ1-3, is DVKVTQSSRYLVKRTGEKVFLECVQDMDHENMFWYRQDPGLGLRLIYFSYDVKMKEKGDIPEGYSVSREKKERFSLILESASTNQTSMYLCASSLEAGNTIYFGEGSWLTVV.

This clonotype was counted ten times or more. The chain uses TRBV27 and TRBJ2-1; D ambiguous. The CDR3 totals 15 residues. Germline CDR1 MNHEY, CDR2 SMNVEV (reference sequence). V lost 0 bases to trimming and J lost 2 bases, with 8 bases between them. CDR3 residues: CASSLSSIPYNEQFF. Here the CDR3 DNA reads TGTGCCAGCAGTTTATCCAGTATTCCCTACAATGAGCAGTTCTTC.

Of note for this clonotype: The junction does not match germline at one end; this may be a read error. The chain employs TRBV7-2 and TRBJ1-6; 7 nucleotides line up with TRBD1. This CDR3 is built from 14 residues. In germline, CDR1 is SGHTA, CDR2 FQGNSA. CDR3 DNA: TGCGCCATCAGCATTACAGGGGATAATTCACCCCTCCACTTT. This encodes CAISITGDNSPLHF.

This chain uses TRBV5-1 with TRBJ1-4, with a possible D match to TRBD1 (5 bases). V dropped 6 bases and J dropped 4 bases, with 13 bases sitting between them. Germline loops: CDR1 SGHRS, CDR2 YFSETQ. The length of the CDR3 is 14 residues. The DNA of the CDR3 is TGCGCCAGCAAGCTCCAGGACAATAATGAAAAACTGTTTTTT. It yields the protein CASKLQDNNEKLFF.

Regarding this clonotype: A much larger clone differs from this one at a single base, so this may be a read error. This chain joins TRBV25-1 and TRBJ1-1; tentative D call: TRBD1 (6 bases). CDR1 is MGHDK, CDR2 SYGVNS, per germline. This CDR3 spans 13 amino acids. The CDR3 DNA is TGTGTCAGCAGTCTTTGGGGGGCCACTGAAGCTTTCTTT. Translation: CVSSLWGATEAFF. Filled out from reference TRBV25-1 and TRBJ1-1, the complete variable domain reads EADIYQTPRYLVIGTGKKITLECSQTMGHDKMYWYQQDPGMELHLIHYSYGVNSTEKGDLSSESTVSRIRTEHFPLTLESARPSHTSQYLCVSSLWGATEAFFGQGTRLTVV.

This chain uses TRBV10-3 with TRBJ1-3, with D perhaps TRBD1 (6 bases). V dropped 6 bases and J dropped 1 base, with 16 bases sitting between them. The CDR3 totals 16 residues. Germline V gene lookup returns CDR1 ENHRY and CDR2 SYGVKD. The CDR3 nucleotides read TGTGCCATCAGAGGAACCAGGGGAGCGTCTGGAAACACCATATATTTT. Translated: CAIRGTRGASGNTIYF.

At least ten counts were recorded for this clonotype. The CDR3 loop reads CSASRGWYEQFF. DNA of the CDR3: TGCAGTGCTAGTAGGGGGTGGTATGAGCAGTTCTTC. The chain links TRBV20-1 to TRBJ2-1; D might be TRBD1 (6 bases). The ends were cut back, 3 bases at V and 8 bases at J, with 11 bases in the middle. Germline-derived CDR1 and CDR2 are DFQATT and SNEGSKA (reference sequence). The CDR3 has 12 residues.

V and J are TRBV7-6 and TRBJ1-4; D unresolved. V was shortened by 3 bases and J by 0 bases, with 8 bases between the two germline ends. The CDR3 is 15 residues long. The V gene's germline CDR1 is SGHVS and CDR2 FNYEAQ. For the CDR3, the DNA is TGTGCCAGCAGCTTGGGGAGGGCAACTAATGAAAAACTGTTTTTT. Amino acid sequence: CASSLGRATNEKLFF.

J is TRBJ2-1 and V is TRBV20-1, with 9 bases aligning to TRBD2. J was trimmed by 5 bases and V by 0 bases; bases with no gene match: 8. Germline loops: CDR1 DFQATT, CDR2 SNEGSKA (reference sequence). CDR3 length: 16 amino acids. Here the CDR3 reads CSARDLRGGADNEQFF. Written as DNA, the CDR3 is TGCAGTGCTAGAGATCTGCGGGGGGGAGCGGACAATGAGCAGTTCTTC.